This T cell receptor (beta chain) was documented in a study of T cells in Graves' hyperthyroidism and ophthalmopathy. RNA transcripts yielded amplified TCR beta CDR3 regions. The HTBI primer set was used in a first-round RT-PCR of the TCR CDR3. TCRdb processed the multiplex PCR reads anew with MiXCR; each CDR3 protein has one entry. The table has roughly 560,000 distinct CDR3 sequences, approximately 15% seen once; the top ten hold over 3.5%. Overall study findings and caveats: Blood held most thyroid clonotypes expanded above 0.001 frequency.

Remarks on this clonotype: The antigen is unknown.

The cohort's ophthalmopathy patients, a group with duration under 3 months, had a Clinical Activity Score of at least 3 and a NOSPECS grade of at least 4. Criteria for exclusion of patients were uncontrolled infection, other autoimmune disease, pregnancy or lactation. The diagnostic basis comprised clinical symptoms, serum thyroxine and TRAb, thyroid ultrasound and orbital computed tomography. The sequenced sample was blood. The source is a woman aged 40-49 years with Graves' ophthalmopathy.

The CDR3 protein is CASSESGSLDEQYF. Written as DNA, the CDR3 is TGTGCCAGCAGTGAATCCGGGAGTCTGGACGAGCAGTACTTC. The rearrangement uses TRBV6-1 and TRBJ2-7; D is possibly TRBD2 (6 bases). Trimming shortened V by 2 bases and J by 5 bases, and 13 bases separated the two germline ends. CDR3 size: 14 residues. Germline CDR1 reads MNHNS; CDR2 reads SASEGT.